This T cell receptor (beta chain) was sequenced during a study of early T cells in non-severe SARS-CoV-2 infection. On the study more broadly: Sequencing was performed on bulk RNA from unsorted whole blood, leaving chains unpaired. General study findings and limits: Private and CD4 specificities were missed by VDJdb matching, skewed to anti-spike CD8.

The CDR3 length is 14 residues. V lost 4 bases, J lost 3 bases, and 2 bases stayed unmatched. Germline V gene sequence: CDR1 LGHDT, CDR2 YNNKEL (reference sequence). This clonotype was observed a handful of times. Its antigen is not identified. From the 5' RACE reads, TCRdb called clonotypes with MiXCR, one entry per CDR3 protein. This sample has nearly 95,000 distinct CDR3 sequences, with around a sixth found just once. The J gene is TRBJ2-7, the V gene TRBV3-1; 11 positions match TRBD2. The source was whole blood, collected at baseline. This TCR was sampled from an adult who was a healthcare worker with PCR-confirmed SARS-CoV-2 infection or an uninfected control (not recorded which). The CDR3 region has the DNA TGTGCCAGCAGCCCCGGGACTAGCGGCTACGAGCAGTACTTC. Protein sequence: CASSPGTSGYEQYF.